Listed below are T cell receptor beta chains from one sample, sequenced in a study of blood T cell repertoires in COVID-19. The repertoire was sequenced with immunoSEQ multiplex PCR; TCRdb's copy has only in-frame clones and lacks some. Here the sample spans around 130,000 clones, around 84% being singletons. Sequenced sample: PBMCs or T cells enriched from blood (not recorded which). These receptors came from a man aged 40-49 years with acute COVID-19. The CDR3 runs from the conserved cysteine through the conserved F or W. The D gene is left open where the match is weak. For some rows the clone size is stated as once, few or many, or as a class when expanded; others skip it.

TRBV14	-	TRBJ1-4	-	TGTGCCAGCAGCCCCCGGTGGACTAATGAAAAACTGTTTTTT	CASSPRWTNEKLFF
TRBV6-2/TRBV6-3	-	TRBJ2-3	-	TGTGCCAGCAGCCGCCCAGGAGATACGCAGTATTTT	CASSRPGDTQYF
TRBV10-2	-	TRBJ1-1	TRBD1	TGCGCCAGCACCGGGACAGTCTGGGCCACTGAAGCTTTCTTT	CASTGTVWATEAFF
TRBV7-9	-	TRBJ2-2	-	TGTGCCAGCAGCTTAGGCGACGGGGAGCTGTTTTTT	CASSLGDGELFF
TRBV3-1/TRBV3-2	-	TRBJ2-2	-	TGTGCCAGCAGCCCGGGGTCAAACACCGGGGAGCTGTTTTTT	CASSPGSNTGELFF
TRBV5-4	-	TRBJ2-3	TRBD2	TGTGCCAGCAGCCTCAGCGGGGGGAAAAAAACAGATACGCAGTATTTT	CASSLSGGKKTDTQYF
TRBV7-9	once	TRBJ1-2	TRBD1	TGTGCCAGCAGCTTAGGGGACAGCAACTATGGCTACACCTTC	CASSLGDSNYGYTF
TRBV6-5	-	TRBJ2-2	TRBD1	TGTGCCAGCAGCCTAGGGACAGCGAACACCGGGGAGCTGTTTTTT	CASSLGTANTGELFF
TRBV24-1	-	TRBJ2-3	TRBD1	TGTGCCACCAGTGGCTATGGGGACAGGGGAACAGATACGCAGTATTTT	CATSGYGDRGTDTQYF
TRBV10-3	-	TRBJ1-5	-	TGTGCCATCAGTGAGTCGAGGTTCGGATACAACAATCAGCCCCAGCATTTT	CAISESRFGYNNQPQHF
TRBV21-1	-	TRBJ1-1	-	TGTGCCAGCAGCAAAAAGTACACAGGGTGGGCGAACACTGAAGCTTTCTTT	CASSKKYTGWANTEAFF
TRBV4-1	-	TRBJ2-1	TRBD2	TGCGCCAGCAGCCAAGGACTAGCGGGAGGGCCCACCTACAATGAGCAGTTCTTC	CASSQGLAGGPTYNEQFF
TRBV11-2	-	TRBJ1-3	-	TGTGCCAGCAGCTCCATGAGCTCTGGAAACACCATATATTTT	CASSSMSSGNTIYF
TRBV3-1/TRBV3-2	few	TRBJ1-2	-	TGTGCCGCAGAGTTCATTACAGAGAATGGCTACACCTTC	CAAEFITENGYTF
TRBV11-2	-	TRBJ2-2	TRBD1	TGTGCCAGCAGCTCCTCGACAGGGACCTATGCCGGGGAGCTGTTTTTT	CASSSSTGTYAGELFF
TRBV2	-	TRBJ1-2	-	TGTGCCAGCAGGCTAGACGGTGGAATTCTCTATGGCTACACCTTC	CASRLDGGILYGYTF
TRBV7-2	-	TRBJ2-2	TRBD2	TGTGCCAGCAGCTTAAGTACTAGCGGGGGCACCGGGGAGCTGTTTTTT	CASSLSTSGGTGELFF
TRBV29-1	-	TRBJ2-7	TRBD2	TGCAGCGTTGAAGAACTAGCGGGAGTGATGGAGGCCTACGAGCAGTACTTC	CSVEELAGVMEAYEQYF
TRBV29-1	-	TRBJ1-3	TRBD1	TGCAGCGTTTTCAGGGGGCTAGGAAACACCATATATTTT	CSVFRGLGNTIYF
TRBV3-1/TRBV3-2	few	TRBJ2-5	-	TGTGCCAGCAGCCAAGGAGAAAGGACCCAGTACTTC	CASSQGERTQYF
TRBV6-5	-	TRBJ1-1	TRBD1	TGTGCCAGCAGTCTAGATACAGGGGTCACTGAAGCTTTCTTT	CASSLDTGVTEAFF
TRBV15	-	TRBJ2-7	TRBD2	TGTGCCACCAGCAGAGAAGTGGGAGGGGCCTCCTACGAGCAGTACTTC	CATSREVGGASYEQYF
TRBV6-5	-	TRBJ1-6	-	TGTGCCAGCAGTTACGGGGGCGCACCCCTCCACTTT	CASSYGGAPLHF
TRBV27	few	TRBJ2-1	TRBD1	TGTGCCAGCAGGAAGGCAGGACAGGGCTACAATGAGCAGTTCTTC	CASRKAGQGYNEQFF
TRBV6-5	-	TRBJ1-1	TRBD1	TGTGCCAGCAGGGGTAAACAGGGGAATGAAGCTTTCTTT	CASRGKQGNEAFF